Each of the 5 T cell receptor beta chains below was sequenced from the same sample in a study of control samples from healthy donors and cancer patients. Sequencing used immunoSEQ multiplex PCR; TCRdb keeps in-frame clones, though not all of them. The profile shows approximately 110,000 clones, 80% to 95% of them singletons. The sample was blood. The receptors were gathered from a woman between 18 and 29 years old in good health.

V usage is TRBV7-2 and J usage is TRBJ2-3; the D gene is possibly TRBD2 (5 bases). The CDR3 has 15 residues. The V end was cut by 2 bases, the J end by 6 bases, with 15 bases between. From germline, CDR1 is SGHTA and CDR2 FQGNSA. CDR3 in DNA: TGTGCCAGCAGCTTAAACCGCCTAGCAGCCGATACGCAGTATTTT. Translating gives CASSLNRLAADTQYF.

The chain links TRBV27 to TRBJ1-1, with D hard to call. V lost 1 base, J lost 5 bases, and 5 bases lay in between. The CDR3 consists of 12 residues. From germline, CDR1 is MNHEY and CDR2 SMNVEV (reference sequence). For the CDR3, the DNA is TGTGCCAGCAGTTTATGGGAAACTGAAGCTTTCTTT. Translation gives CASSLWETEAFF.

V is TRBV7-2 and J is TRBJ2-1; weak D call: TRBD2 (5 bases). This CDR3 contains 17 residues. V gave up 2 bases and J gave up 4 bases, with 18 bases separating them. CDR1 SGHTA and CDR2 FQGNSA come from the germline V gene. CDR3 amino acids: CASSLMGVAATYNEQFF. In DNA form, the CDR3 reads TGTGCCAGCAGCTTAATGGGAGTCGCTGCGACATACAATGAGCAGTTCTTC. The whole variable domain, remainder taken from reference TRBV7-2 and TRBJ2-1, is GAGVSQSPSNKVTEKGKDVELRCDPISGHTALYWYRQSLGQGLEFLIYFQGNSAPDKSGLPSDRFSAERTGGSVSTLTIQRTQQEDSAVYLCASSLMGVAATYNEQFFGPGTRLTVL.

This sequence joins TRBV2 and TRBJ2-1, with 10 nucleotides matching TRBD2. Germline values: CDR1 SNHLY, CDR2 FYNNEI. The trim removed 6 bases at V and 7 bases at J, leaving 12 bases unmatched. The CDR3 extends over 16 amino acids. The CDR3 DNA sequence: TGTGCCAGCAGACAAGAAGCGGGAGGGCCTCTGAATGAGCAGTTCTTC. This encodes CASRQEAGGPLNEQFF.

This chain links TRBV30 with TRBJ2-7; D may match TRBD1 or TRBD2 (6 bases each). Germline V gives CDR1 GTSNPN, CDR2 SVGIG (reference sequence). V lost 2 bases and J lost 3, with 11 bases in between. The CDR3 spans 13 residues. The CDR3 sequence: CAWSPGGGYEQYF. The CDR3 region has the DNA TGTGCCTGGAGTCCTGGAGGGGGCTACGAGCAGTACTTC.